This T cell receptor beta chain originates from a study of blood T cell repertoires in COVID-19 (dated by TCRdb to the early 2020s). With regard to the full study: Samples covering the acute and convalescent phases of COVID-19 were provided by collaborators in the United States, Italy and Spain. The sample metadata nearly always contained a de-identified subject ID, COVID-19 status, age in years and sex. The repertoires were released in a freely available public database meant as a resource for research on the immune response to SARS-CoV-2. The material from the prospective study consisted of cDNA or gDNA derived from T cells, B-cell-depleted T cells, or PBMCs. HLA class I and class II types, where available, came from metadata supplied by the sample provider rather than from assay-based typing. Samples were obtained from the ongoing ImmuneRACE study (first 160 participants) and from 1,000 to 1,500 subjects provided by 6 global collaborators. Subjects who had been exposed to COVID-19, were actively infected with it, or had recovered from it provided the deeply sampled blood TCRbeta repertoires that made up the dataset.

The study at large found these results: The quantity of clinical and demographic metadata differed by source and by participant and was supplied without curation.

Collaborating institutions collected whole blood in K2EDTA tubes following their own protocols. For TCRbeta analysis, collaborator samples were shipped as frozen whole blood, as isolated PBMCs, or as DNA extracted from either sample type. TCRbeta CDR3 regions were amplified from genomic DNA using the immunoSEQ Assay, a bias-controlled multiplex PCR. The study's processing was this. Within the assay, amplification of reference gene primers was used to estimate how many nucleated cells each sample contained. To quantify the absolute abundance of each unique TCRbeta CDR3 rearrangement, sequence reads were collapsed and filtered. For each sample, productive Simpson clonality was calculated as the square root of Simpson's diversity index over productive rearrangements. TCRdb obtained this table from immuneACCESS and retained in-frame rearrangements with V and J assigned. These tables miss some clones; where compared with another copy, unresolved V genes account for less than half of the shortfall, and the remainder is unexplained. V and J calls plus clone size are reproduced from that table; the DNA served to infer D and trimming. The sample has a few hundred thousand clones on record, around 90% of them singletons. The ten largest clones represent roughly 3.1% of the sample.

Details on this clone: The target of this receptor is not known. No much larger clone is present one base from it, and per-base qualities are unavailable.

The TCR comes from a man in his late teens or twenties with active or convalescent COVID-19. The sample consisted of peripheral blood.

The CDR3 region has the sequence CASSVGGRANNEQFF. The sequenced DNA is TGTGCCAGCAGCGTAGGGGGGCGGGCAAACAATGAGCAGTTCTTC. The chain is encoded by TRBV9 joined to TRBJ2-1; TRBD1 might be the D gene, on 6 matching bases. Reading from cysteine to phenylalanine, the CDR3 counts 15 amino acids. Just the 45-base CDR3 DNA is kept, in frame starting at base 1. V is reduced by 0 bases and J by 5 bases, leaving a spacing of 12 bases between them. CDR1 and CDR2 were assigned from the germline V gene as SGDLS and YYNGEE.